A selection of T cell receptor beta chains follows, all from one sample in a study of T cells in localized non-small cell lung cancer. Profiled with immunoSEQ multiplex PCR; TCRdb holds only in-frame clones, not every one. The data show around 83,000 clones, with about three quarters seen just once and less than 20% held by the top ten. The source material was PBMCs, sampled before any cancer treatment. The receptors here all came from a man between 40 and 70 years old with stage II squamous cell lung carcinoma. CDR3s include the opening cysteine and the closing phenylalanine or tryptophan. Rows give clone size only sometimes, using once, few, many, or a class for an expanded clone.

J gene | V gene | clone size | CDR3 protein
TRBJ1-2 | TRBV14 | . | CASSQGGGYTF
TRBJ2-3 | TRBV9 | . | CASSVGLATSTDTQYF
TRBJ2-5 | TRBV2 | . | CASKGAGAGETQYF
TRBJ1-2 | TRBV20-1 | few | CSAGVQDGYTF
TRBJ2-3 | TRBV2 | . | CASGQGYGSTDTQYF
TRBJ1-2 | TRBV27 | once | CASSPSTANYGYTF
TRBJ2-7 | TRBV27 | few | CASGSTPTSGTF
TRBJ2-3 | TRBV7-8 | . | CASSLEGQGDTDTQYF
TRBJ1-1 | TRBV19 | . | CATSQGEAFF
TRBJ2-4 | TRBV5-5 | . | CASSLMVILAKNIQYF
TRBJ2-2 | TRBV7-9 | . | CASSSGSIPGELFF
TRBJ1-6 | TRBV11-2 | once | CASSLGSSARSPLHF
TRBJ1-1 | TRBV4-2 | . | CASSQETRYEAFF
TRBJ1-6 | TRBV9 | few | CASSPGEGSPLHF
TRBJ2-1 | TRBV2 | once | CASIAVWNEQFF
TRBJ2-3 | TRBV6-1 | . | CASSEARDTVTDTQYF
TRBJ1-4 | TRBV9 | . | CASSEGGGTNEKLFF
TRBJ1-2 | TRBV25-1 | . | CASSLLDANYTF
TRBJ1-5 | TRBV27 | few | CASGGGGNQPQHF
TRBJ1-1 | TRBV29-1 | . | CSVEGRLNTEAFF
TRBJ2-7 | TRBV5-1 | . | CASSFGGTSYEQYF
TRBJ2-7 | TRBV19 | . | CASSIDEGRYEQYF
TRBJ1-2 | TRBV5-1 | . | CASSLNPRAGVYGYTF
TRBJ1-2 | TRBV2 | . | CASSQDRSYGYTF
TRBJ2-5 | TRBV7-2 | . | CASSAKETQYF
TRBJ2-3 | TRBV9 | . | CASSARGVATDTQYF
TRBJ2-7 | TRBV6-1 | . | CASSVDRGDEQYF
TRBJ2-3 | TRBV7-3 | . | CASSLGQGTDTQYF
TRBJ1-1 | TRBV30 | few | CAWTGRRTEAFF
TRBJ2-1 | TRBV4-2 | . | CASSHPGLAGSSYNEQFF
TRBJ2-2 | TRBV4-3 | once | CASSQGRNRWAGELFF
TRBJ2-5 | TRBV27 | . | CASSYRGTSGRQTQYF
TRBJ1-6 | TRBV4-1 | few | CASSQDQPQGANSPLHF
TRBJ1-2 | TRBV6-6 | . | CASSDDGTFYGYTF
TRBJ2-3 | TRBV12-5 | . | CASGLLAGTDTQYF
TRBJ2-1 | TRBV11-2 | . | CASSPDRVGFNEQFF
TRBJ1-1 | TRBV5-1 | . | CASSPGTANTEAFF
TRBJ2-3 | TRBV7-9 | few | CASSLGGSDTDTQYF
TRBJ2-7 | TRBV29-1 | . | CSAAQSSAYEQYF
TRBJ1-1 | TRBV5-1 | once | CASSYYQGTTEAFF